This T cell receptor (beta chain) comes out of a study of blood T cell repertoires in COVID-19. At the level of the study: Spain, Italy and the United States supplied samples that represented acute and convalescent COVID-19. T cells, B-cell-depleted T cells, or PBMCs provided the cDNA or gDNA that served as material.

Per the study methods: Estimation of nucleated cell counts relied on the amplification of reference gene primers. The method was immunoSEQ multiplex PCR; TCRdb's version includes in-frame clones alone and lacks a portion of them. That table gives V, J and clone size, and the DNA gave D and trimming. The sample consists of 80,000 to 100,000 clones, around 75% of them appearing once. The CDR3 has 12 residues. Germline values: CDR1 MGHDK, CDR2 SYGVNS. V dropped 8 bases and J dropped 5; count of bases not matched to a gene: 5. This TCR was recovered from a man between 65 and 79 years old with acute or convalescent COVID-19. The chain carries TRBV25-1 and TRBJ1-2; TRBD1 matches 7 bases. The sequencing input was peripheral blood. CDR3 bases: TGTGCCAGCTCAGGGGGAAGGTATGGCTACACCTTC. Translation: CASSGGRYGYTF.